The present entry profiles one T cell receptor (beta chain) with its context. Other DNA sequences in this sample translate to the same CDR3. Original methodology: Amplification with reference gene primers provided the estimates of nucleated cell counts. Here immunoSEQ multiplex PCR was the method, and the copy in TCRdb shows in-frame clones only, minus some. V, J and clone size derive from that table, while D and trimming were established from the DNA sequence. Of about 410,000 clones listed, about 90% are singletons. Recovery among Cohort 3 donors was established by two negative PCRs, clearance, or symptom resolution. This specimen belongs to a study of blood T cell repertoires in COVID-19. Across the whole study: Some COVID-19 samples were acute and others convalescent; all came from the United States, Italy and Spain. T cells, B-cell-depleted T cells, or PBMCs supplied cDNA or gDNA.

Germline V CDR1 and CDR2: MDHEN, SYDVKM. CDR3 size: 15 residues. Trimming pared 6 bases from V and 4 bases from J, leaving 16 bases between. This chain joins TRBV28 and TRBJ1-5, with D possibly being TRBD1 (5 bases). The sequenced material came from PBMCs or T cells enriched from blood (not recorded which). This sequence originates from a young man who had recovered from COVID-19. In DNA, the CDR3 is TGTGCCAGCAGCCCCCCAGGGCAGGGTAATCAGCCCCAGCATTTT. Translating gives CASSPPGQGNQPQHF.